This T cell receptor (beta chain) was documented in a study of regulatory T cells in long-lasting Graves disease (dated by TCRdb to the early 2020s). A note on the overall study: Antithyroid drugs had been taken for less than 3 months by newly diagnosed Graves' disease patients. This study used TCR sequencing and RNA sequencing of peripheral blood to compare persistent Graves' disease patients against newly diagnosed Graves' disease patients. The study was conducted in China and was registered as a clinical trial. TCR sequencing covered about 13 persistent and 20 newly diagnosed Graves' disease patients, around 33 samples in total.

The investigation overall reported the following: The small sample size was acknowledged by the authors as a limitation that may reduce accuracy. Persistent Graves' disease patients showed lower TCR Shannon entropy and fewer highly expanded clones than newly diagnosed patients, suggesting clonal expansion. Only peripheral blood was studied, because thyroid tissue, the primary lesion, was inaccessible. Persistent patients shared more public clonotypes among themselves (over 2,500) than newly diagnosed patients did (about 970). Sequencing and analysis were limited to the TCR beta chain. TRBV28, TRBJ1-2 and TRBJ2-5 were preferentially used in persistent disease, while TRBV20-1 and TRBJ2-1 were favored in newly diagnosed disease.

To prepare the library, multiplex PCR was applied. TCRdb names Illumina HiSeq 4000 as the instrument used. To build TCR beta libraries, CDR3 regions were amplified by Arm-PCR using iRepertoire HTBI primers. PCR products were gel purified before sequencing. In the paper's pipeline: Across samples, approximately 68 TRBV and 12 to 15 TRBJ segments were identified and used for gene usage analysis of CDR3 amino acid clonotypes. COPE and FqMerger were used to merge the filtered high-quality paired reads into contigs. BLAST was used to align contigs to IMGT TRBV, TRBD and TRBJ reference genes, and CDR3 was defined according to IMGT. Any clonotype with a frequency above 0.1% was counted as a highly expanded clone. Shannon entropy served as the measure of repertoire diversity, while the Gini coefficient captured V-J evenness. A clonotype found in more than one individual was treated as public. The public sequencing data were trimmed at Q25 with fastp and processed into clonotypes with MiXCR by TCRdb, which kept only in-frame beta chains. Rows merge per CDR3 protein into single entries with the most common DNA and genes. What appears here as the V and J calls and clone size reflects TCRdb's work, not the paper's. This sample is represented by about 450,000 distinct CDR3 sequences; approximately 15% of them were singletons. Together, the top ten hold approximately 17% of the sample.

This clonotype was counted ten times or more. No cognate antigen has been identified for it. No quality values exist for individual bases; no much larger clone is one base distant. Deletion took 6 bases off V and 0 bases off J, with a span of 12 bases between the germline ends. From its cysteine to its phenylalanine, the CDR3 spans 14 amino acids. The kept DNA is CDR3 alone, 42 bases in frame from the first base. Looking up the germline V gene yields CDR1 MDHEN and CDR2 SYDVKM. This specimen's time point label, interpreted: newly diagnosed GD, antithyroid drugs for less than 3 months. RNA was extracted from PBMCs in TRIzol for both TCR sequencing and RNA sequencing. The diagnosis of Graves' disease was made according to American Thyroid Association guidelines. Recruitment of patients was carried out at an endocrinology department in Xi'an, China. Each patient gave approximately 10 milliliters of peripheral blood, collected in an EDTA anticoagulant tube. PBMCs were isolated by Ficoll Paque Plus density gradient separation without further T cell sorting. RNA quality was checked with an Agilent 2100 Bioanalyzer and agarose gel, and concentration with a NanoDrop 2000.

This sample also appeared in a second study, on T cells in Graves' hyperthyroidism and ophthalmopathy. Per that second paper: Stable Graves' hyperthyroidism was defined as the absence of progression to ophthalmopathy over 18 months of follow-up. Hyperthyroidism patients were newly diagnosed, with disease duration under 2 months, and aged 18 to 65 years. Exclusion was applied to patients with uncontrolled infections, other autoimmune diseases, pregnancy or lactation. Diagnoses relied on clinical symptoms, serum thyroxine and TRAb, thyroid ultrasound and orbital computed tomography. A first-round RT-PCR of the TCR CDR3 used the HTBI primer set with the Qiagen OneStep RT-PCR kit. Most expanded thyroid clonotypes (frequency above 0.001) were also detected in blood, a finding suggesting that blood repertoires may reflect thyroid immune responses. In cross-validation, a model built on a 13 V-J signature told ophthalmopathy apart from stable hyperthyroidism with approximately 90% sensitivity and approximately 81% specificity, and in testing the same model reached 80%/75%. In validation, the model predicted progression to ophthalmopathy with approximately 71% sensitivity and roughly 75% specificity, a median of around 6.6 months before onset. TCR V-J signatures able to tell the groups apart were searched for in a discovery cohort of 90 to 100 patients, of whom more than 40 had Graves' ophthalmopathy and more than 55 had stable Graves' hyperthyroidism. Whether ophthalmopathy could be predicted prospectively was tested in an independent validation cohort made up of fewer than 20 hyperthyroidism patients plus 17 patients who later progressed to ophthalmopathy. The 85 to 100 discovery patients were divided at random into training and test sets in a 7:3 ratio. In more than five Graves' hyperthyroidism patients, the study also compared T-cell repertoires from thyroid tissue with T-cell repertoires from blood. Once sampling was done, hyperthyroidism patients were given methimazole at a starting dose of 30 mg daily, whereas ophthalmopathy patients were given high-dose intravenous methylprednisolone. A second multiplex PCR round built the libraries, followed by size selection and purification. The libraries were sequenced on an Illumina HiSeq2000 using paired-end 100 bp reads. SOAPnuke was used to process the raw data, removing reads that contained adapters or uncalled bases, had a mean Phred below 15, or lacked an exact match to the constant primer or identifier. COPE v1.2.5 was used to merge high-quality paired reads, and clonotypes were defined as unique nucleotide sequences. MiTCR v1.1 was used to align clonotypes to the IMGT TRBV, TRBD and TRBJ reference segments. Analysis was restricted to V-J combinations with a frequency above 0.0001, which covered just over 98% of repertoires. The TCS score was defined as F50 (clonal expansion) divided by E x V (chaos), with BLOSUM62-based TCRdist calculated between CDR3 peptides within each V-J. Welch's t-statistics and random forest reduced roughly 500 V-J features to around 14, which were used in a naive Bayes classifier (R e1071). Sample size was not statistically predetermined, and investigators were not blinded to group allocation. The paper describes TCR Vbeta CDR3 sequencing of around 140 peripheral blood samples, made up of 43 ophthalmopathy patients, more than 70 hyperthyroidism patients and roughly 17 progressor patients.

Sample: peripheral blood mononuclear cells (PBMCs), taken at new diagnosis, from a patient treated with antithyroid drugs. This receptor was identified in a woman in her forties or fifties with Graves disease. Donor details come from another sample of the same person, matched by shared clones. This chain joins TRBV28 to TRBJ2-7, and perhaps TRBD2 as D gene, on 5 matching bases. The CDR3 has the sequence CASSRSGYSYEQYF. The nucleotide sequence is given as TGTGCCAGCAGCCGGAGCGGATACTCCTACGAGCAGTACTTC.